This T cell receptor beta chain was sequenced during a study of blood T cell repertoires in COVID-19. Study in general: The study drew acute and convalescent COVID-19 samples from the United States, Italy and Spain. PBMCs, B-cell-depleted T cells, or T cells provided the cDNA or gDNA that made up the material.

In the source study's methods: From reference gene primer amplification, estimates of nucleated cell counts were derived. Libraries were prepared by immunoSEQ multiplex PCR; TCRdb keeps only in-frame clonotypes and omits some of them. V, J and clone size reflect that table, while D and trimming were determined from the DNA. The sample lists about 120,000 clones, over 80% occurring once. Adults between roughly 18 and 95 years of age took part from fewer than 30 US areas. The sequenced sample was PBMCs or T cells enriched from blood (not recorded which). The source is a woman aged 30 to 39 who had recovered from COVID-19.

Written as DNA, the CDR3 is TGTGCCAGCAGCTATGTACTAGCGGGGGCCAATGAGCAGTTCTTC. Its translation is CASSYVLAGANEQFF. The rearrangement joins TRBV7-3 to TRBJ2-1, with 11 bases fitting TRBD2. The V gene's germline CDR1 is SGHTA and CDR2 FQGTGA. V shed 4 bases and J 6 bases; nucleotides not matched to a gene: 5. The CDR3 length is 15 residues.